What follows are 27 T cell receptor beta chains derived from one specimen sequenced in a study of T cell repertoires in ileal Crohn's disease. Sequencing used immunoSEQ multiplex PCR; TCRdb keeps in-frame clones, though not all of them. The sample lists some 1,900 clones, roughly 80% seen once, with 9.5% to 11% in the top ten. Input material: ileal tissue. The receptors here all came from an adult with Crohn's disease.

This chain connects TRBV5-7 to TRBJ2-7, with 8 bases lining up with TRBD1. TRBV5-7 counts as an open reading frame of uncertain function. J lost 5 bases, V lost 5 bases, and 6 bases had no gene match. The CDR3 extends over 13 amino acids. CDR3: CASSLGTGDEQYF. For the CDR3, the DNA is TGTGCCAGCAGTCTCGGGACAGGAGACGAGCAGTACTTC.

CDR3 amino acids: CASSLVGGDQRPVRHEQYF. For the CDR3, the DNA is TGTGCCAGCAGCTTAGTTGGGGGGGACCAGCGCCCAGTTAGGCACGAGCAGTACTTC. The rearrangement links TRBV11-2 to TRBJ2-7; 7 nucleotides line up with TRBD2. This CDR3 has 19 amino acids. V lost 1 base, J lost 5 bases, and 20 bases stayed unmatched. Germline CDR1 SGHAT, CDR2 FQNNGV.

CDR3 protein: CASSERVGYGYTF. The CDR3 nucleotides read TGTGCCAGCAGTGAGCGGGTCGGGTATGGCTACACCTTC. The chain links TRBV6-1 to TRBJ1-2; D is unclear. V was shortened by 3 bases and J by 5 bases, with 10 bases between the two germline ends. The CDR3 runs 13 residues. Germline lookup yields CDR1 MNHNS and CDR2 SASEGT.

This clone showed up just a few times. The CDR3 nucleotides are TGTGCCAGCAGCTCCTCTAGCGGGGGGGCCAGCAATGAGCAGTTCTTC. This translates into CASSSSSGGASNEQFF. The rearrangement joins TRBV7-9 to TRBJ2-1; 12 bases are shared with TRBD2. The CDR3 is 16 residues long. Looked up from germline, CDR1 is SEHNR and CDR2 is FQNEAQ (reference sequence). Unmatched junction bases numbered 7, after V lost 4 bases and J lost 6 bases.

This clone was observed a few times. The DNA of the CDR3 is TGTGCCAGCAGCGTAGAGGGGTCGAGCAATCAGCCCCAGCATTTT. Protein sequence: CASSVEGSSNQPQHF. The chain is built from TRBV9 and TRBJ1-5, with D possibly being TRBD1 (5 bases). Trimming took 0 bases from V and 1 from J, leaving 8 bases between them. The length of the CDR3 is 15 residues. CDR1 SGDLS and CDR2 YYNGEE come from the germline V gene.

The chain joins TRBV7-8 to TRBJ2-3; D uncertain. The CDR3 runs 14 residues. CDR1 is SGHVS, CDR2 FQNEAQ, per germline. V was clipped by 1 base and J by 2 bases, with 7 bases between them. This CDR3 reads CASSLVRNTDTQYF. The CDR3 DNA reads as TGTGCCAGCAGCTTAGTCAGGAACACAGATACGCAGTATTTT.

The chain recombines TRBV9 with TRBJ2-3, with 10 bases identical to TRBD2. The CDR3 extends over 17 amino acids. From germline, CDR1 is SGDLS and CDR2 YYNGEE. The ends lost 4 bases at V and 5 bases at J; junction bases unmatched: 13. The CDR3 nucleotides read TGTGCCAGCAGCCCCCGAGAGAGCGGGGGGGCCGGAGATACGCAGTATTTT. It yields the protein CASSPRESGGAGDTQYF.

Notes on this clone: One end of the junction does not line up with germline, which may come from a read error. The rearrangement uses TRBV27 and TRBJ2-5; 16 bases are shared with TRBD2. Per germline, CDR1 MNHEY and CDR2 SMNVEV (reference sequence). CDR3 length equals 20 residues. CDR3 protein: CASSFSGPGLAGGPLEAQYF. CDR3 nucleotide sequence: TGTGCCAGCAGTTTTAGCGGACCGGGACTAGCGGGGGGGCCTTTAGAGGCCCAGTACTTC.

This clone was seen more than once but under ten times. J is TRBJ1-5 and V is TRBV19; the D gene is possibly TRBD1 (6 bases). This CDR3 spans 14 amino acids. Germline values: CDR1 LNHDA, CDR2 SQIVND (reference sequence). V was pared by 5 bases and J by 1 base, with 9 bases between. DNA of the CDR3: TGTGCCAGTAGTGGGGGCCACAGCAATCAGCCCCAGCATTTT. Translation gives CASSGGHSNQPQHF.

There are a few counts of this clone. V and J are TRBV2 and TRBJ1-2; D is undetermined. This CDR3 has 13 residues. V shed 0 bases and J shed 4 bases, with 6 bases lying between them. Germline CDR1 and CDR2: SNHLY and FYNNEI. The CDR3 DNA follows: TGTGCCAGCAGTGAAGCCGAGCGCTATGGCTACACCTTC. Translating gives CASSEAERYGYTF.

Only a few counts were recorded for this clone. The V gene is TRBV28, the J gene TRBJ1-3; D might be TRBD1 (5 bases). The CDR3 covers 17 residues. V lost 3 bases and J lost 0, with 15 bases in between. Germline values: CDR1 MDHEN, CDR2 SYDVKM. Written as DNA, the CDR3 is TGTGCCAGCAGTTTCCTAGGGACGGACTACTCTGGAAACACCATATATTTT. Its translation: CASSFLGTDYSGNTIYF. The full variable domain, completed using reference TRBV28 and TRBJ1-3, is DVKVTQSSRYLVKRTGEKVFLECVQDMDHENMFWYRQDPGLGLRLIYFSYDVKMKEKGDIPEGYSVSREKKERFSLILESASTNQTSMYLCASSFLGTDYSGNTIYFGEGSWLTVV.

The chain uses TRBV29-1 and TRBJ2-4; D is unclear. Germline values: CDR1 SQVTM, CDR2 ANQGSEA. The CDR3 has 15 residues. The V and J ends lost 5 bases and 0 bases respectively, with 14 bases between them. CDR3 region: CSVRFQALAKNIQYF. The CDR3 DNA reads TGCAGCGTTCGATTCCAGGCTCTAGCCAAAAACATTCAGTACTTC.

V and J are TRBV5-1 and TRBJ2-3; 13 positions agree with TRBD2. Per germline, CDR1 SGHRS and CDR2 YFSETQ. The CDR3 has 15 residues. V gave up 6 bases and J gave up 5 bases; unmatched junction bases: 6. The CDR3 region has the DNA TGCGCCAGCATCGGACTAGCGGGAGTTAGAGATACGCAGTATTTT. Translated: CASIGLAGVRDTQYF.

A word on this clone: One end of the junction does not line up with germline, which may come from a read error. This sample also contains other DNA sequences that code for the same CDR3. The V gene is TRBV10-3, the J gene TRBJ2-7, with D maybe TRBD1 (6 bases). Germline CDR1 reads ENHRY; CDR2 reads SYGVKD. This CDR3 comprises 17 residues. The CDR3 sequence is CAISESGQGLKSYEQYF. CDR3 nucleotide sequence: TGTGCCATCAGTGAGTCCGGCCAGGGGTTGAAATCCTACGAGCAGTATTTC.

The CDR3 is CASSQDPQGAEAFF. Here the CDR3 DNA reads TGCGCCAGCAGCCAAGATCCCCAGGGGGCCGAAGCTTTCTTT. The J gene is TRBJ1-1, the V gene TRBV4-1; 8 bases line up with TRBD1. The CDR3 loop spans 14 amino acids. The V and J ends lost 0 bases and 8 bases, in that order; junction bases with no gene match: 5. The germline V gene encodes CDR1 MGHRA and CDR2 YSYEKL.

This clone appeared a single time. CDR3 in amino acids: CASSEGAYEQYF. The CDR3 coding sequence is TGTGCCAGCAGTGAGGGAGCCTACGAGCAGTACTTC. This chain links TRBV6-1 with TRBJ2-7; maybe TRBD2 (5 bases). Per germline, CDR1 MNHNS and CDR2 SASEGT. Between the trimmed V and J ends, which lost 3 bases and 2 bases, there was a span of 5 bases. The CDR3 runs to 12 residues.

V and J are TRBV6-5 and TRBJ1-2, with D unresolved. This CDR3 is 13 amino acids long. Trimming took off 4 bases at V and 4 bases at J, with 10 bases between the two ends. In germline, CDR1 is MNHEY, CDR2 SVGAGI. The CDR3 here is CASSSTRTYGYTF. DNA of the CDR3: TGTGCCAGCAGTTCCACACGAACCTATGGCTACACCTTC.

The chain joins TRBV5-6 to TRBJ2-1; 13 positions agree with TRBD2. Germline CDR1 SGHDT, CDR2 YYEEEE. CDR3 length equals 18 residues. With 1 base clipped from V and 6 bases from J, the junction kept 10 bases outside the gene matches. CDR3 in DNA: TGTGCCAGCAGCTTGATTGATGGGACTAGCGGGATCGGCAATGAGCAGTTCTTC. Translated, it gives CASSLIDGTSGIGNEQFF.

The chain is built from TRBV7-2 and TRBJ2-3; perhaps TRBD2 as D (6 bases). Germline V gene data show CDR1 as SGHTA and CDR2 as FQGNSA. V shed 3 bases and J shed 6 bases, with 25 bases lying between them. The length of the CDR3 is 18 residues. CDR3 DNA sequence: TGTGCCAGCAGCTTCTCTAGAGTGAGATTAGGCGGGGAGGATACGCAGTATTTT. It encodes CASSFSRVRLGGEDTQYF.

The chain combines TRBV25-1 with TRBJ2-5, with D perhaps matching TRBD2 (5 bases). The CDR3 sequence is 15 residues long. Trimming removed 8 bases from V and 3 bases from J, with 19 bases in between. Germline values: CDR1 MGHDK, CDR2 SYGVNS. CDR3 sequence (DNA): TGTGCCAGCGGCCCGGATAGGGAGTGGGAAGAGACCCAGTACTTC. The encoded protein is CASGPDREWEETQYF.

This sequence joins TRBV7-6 and TRBJ1-1; D gene unclear. This CDR3 is 15 amino acids long. V was trimmed by 6 bases and J by 0 bases, leaving 14 bases between them. Germline V gene data show CDR1 as SGHVS and CDR2 as FNYEAQ. The CDR3 nucleotides are TGTGCCAGCAGGGCCGGGAACAGTTTGAACACTGAAGCTTTCTTT. Residues: CASRAGNSLNTEAFF.

The chain recombines TRBV30 with TRBJ1-4, with no clear D. V shed 0 bases and J shed 11 bases, with 7 bases lying between them. The CDR3 is 11 amino acids. Germline values: CDR1 GTSNPN, CDR2 SVGIG (reference sequence). The CDR3 region has the DNA TGTGCCTGGAGTGTTAGTGTCAAACTGTTTTTT. It codes for CAWSVSVKLFF.

The gene calls are TRBV7-9 and TRBJ2-6; D call uncertain. The V and J ends lost 8 bases and 0 bases respectively, with 8 bases between them. There are 14 residues in the CDR3. Per the germline V gene, CDR1 is SEHNR and CDR2 is FQNEAQ (reference sequence). Here the CDR3 DNA reads TGTGCCAGCGAAATTAGCTCTGGGGCCAACGTCCTGACTTTC. Translated, it gives CASEISSGANVLTF. The full variable domain, with the rest looked up from reference TRBV7-9 and TRBJ2-6, is DTGVSQNPRHKITKRGQNVTFRCDPISEHNRLYWYRQTLGQGPEFLTYFQNEAQLEKSRLLSDRFSAERPKGSFSTLEIQRTEQGDSAMYLCASEISSGANVLTFGAGSRLTVL.

V usage is TRBV7-9 and J usage is TRBJ1-6, with 10 bases lining up with TRBD1. Germline assignment: CDR1 SEHNR and CDR2 FQNEAQ (reference sequence). V was clipped by 3 bases and J by 5 bases; unmatched bases: 4. The length of the CDR3 is 16 residues. This CDR3 reads CASSFYGQGDNSPLHF. CDR3 DNA sequence: TGTGCCAGCAGCTTTTACGGACAGGGGGATAATTCACCCCTCCACTTT.

This clone was counted between two and nine times. The rearrangement links TRBV4-3 to TRBJ2-2; 8 bases match TRBD2. The length of the CDR3 is 17 residues. V was pared by 1 base and J by 0 bases, with 4 bases of the junction left unmatched. Germline CDR1 is LGHNA and CDR2 is YSLEER. The CDR3 nucleotides are TGCGCCAGCAGCCAAGCCCAACTAGCGGCGAACACCGGGGAGCTGTTTTTT. It is translated as CASSQAQLAANTGELFF.

The rearrangement joins TRBV2 to TRBJ1-1; 9 nucleotides line up with TRBD1. Germline values: CDR1 SNHLY, CDR2 FYNNEI. The CDR3 sequence is 15 residues long. The V and J ends lost 4 bases and 1 base, in that order; junction bases with no gene match: 4. CDR3 DNA: TGTGCCAGCAGTGCACGGGGACAGGGGAACACTGAAGCTTTCTTT. Protein sequence: CASSARGQGNTEAFF.

The V gene is TRBV6-5, the J gene TRBJ2-7, with 9 nucleotides matching TRBD1. V shed 4 bases and J 4 bases; nucleotides not matched to a gene: 5. Germline CDR1 is MNHEY and CDR2 is SVGAGI. This CDR3 is built from 14 residues. In DNA form, the CDR3 reads TGTGCCAGCAGTTCAGGACAGGGGTTATACGAGCAGTACTTC. Encoded protein: CASSSGQGLYEQYF.